The source of this T cell receptor (beta chain) is a study of spatial heterogeneity in lung cancer. Described time point: sample taken at primary tumor resection. By frequency in the sample, this clonotype is medium-sized. This beta chain is an off-target read within a library intended for alpha chains, so its frequency means little. TCRdb used MiXCR to reprocess the 5' RACE reads, holding one entry per CDR3 protein. The sample consists of a few thousand distinct CDR3 sequences, approximately 3.5% of them appearing once. Deletions cut 3 bases from V and 4 bases from J, with 3 bases between. CDR3 size: 11 residues.

The clonotype originates from a human donor with early-stage non-small cell lung cancer. The starting material was lung tissue, obtained at surgery. The gene calls are TRBV12-3 or TRBV12-4 and TRBJ2-5; no clear D gene. The CDR3 nucleotides read TGTGCCAGCAGTTTCGTAGAGACCCAGTACTTC. This encodes CASSFVETQYF.